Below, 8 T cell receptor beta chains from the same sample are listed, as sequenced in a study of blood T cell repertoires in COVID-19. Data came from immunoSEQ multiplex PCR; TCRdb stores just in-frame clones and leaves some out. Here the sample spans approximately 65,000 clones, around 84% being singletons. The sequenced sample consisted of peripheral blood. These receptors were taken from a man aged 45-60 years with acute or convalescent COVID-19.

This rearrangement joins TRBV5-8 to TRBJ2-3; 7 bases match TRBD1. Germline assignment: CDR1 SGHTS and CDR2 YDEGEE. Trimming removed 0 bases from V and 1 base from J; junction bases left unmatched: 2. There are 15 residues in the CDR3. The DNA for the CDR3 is TGTGCCAGCAGCTTGGGACAGGGCCGCACAGATACGCAGTATTTT. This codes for CASSLGQGRTDTQYF.

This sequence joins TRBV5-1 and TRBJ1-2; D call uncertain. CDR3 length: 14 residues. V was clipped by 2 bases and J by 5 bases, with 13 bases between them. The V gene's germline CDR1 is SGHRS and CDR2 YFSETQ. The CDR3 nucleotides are TGCGCCAGCAGCTTAGAAGCGGGCGGTTATGGCTACACCTTC. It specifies CASSLEAGGYGYTF.

In DNA form, the CDR3 reads TGTGCCAGCAGCGTAGGGAGGGGCCAAGAGACCCAGTACTTC. As protein: CASSVGRGQETQYF. This chain links TRBV9 with TRBJ2-5, with D perhaps matching TRBD2 (6 bases). This CDR3 is built from 14 residues. V lost 0 bases to trimming and J lost 1 base, with 7 bases between them. Germline loops: CDR1 SGDLS, CDR2 YYNGEE.

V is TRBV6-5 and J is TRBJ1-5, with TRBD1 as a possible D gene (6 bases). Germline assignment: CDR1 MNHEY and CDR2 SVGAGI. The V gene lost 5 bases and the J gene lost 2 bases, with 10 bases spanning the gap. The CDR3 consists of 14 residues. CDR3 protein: CASSTRQGNQPQHF. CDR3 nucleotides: TGTGCCAGCAGTACCCGACAGGGCAATCAGCCCCAGCATTTT.

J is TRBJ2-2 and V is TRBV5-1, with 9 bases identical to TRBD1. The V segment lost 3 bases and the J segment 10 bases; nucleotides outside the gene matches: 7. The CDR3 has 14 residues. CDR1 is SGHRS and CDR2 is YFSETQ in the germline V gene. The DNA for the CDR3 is TGCGCCAGCAGCTCTGGACAGGGGTCGGAGGAGCTGTTTTTT. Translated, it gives CASSSGQGSEELFF.

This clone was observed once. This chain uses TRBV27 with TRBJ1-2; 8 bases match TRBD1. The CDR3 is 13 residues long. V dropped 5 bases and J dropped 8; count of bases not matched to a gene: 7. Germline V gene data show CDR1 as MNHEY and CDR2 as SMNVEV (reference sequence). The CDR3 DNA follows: TGTGCCAGCAGTCGCGACAGGGGTGGGGGCTACACCTTC. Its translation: CASSRDRGGGYTF.

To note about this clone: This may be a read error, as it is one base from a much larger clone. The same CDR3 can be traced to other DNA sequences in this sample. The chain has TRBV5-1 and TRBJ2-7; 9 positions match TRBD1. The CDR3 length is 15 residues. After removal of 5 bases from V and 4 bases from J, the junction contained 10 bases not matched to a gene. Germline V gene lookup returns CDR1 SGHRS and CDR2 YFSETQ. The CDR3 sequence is CASRFQPGQGYEQYF. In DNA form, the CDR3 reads TGCGCCAGCAGGTTCCAACCAGGACAGGGGTACGAGCAGTACTTC.

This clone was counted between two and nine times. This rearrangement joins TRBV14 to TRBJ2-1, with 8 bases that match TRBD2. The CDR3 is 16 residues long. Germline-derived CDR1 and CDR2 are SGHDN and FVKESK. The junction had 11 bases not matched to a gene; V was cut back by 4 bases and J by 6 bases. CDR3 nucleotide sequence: TGTGCCAGCAGCCCCCTGACTAGCGAAGGGTTCAATGAGCAGTTCTTC. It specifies CASSPLTSEGFNEQFF. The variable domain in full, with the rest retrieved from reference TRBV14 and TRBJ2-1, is EAGVTQFPSHSVIEKGQTVTLRCDPISGHDNLYWYRRVMGKEIKFLLHFVKESKQDESGMPNNRFLAERTGGTYSTLKVQPAELEDSGVYFCASSPLTSEGFNEQFFGPGTRLTVL.